A single sample gave rise to the 3 T cell receptor beta chains below, sequenced in a study of T cells after yellow fever vaccination. TCRdb re-derived calls from the 5' RACE reads in MiXCR, one entry per CDR3 protein. The sample contains approximately 27,000 distinct CDR3 sequences, less than 7% of which appear only once. This material consisted of PBMCs, either bulk or a sorted T-cell subset (CD4+, CD8+, memory, or dextramer-sorted; not recorded which), taken 15 days after the yellow fever booster vaccination. The receptors were gathered from a man aged 25 to 40 who received the YFV17D yellow fever vaccine.

This clonotype was recorded many times. The chain links TRBV12-3 or TRBV12-4 to TRBJ2-3; TRBD1 matches 7 bases. With V trimmed by 1 base and J by 7 bases, 8 bases remained unmatched. This CDR3 has 15 amino acids. DNA of the CDR3: TGTGCCAGCAGTTTAGACAGGGGCGGTATGAATACGCAGTATTTT. It encodes CASSLDRGGMNTQYF.

This clonotype was picked up many times. V and J are TRBV10-3 and TRBJ2-5; D perhaps matches TRBD1 (5 bases). CDR1 ENHRY and CDR2 SYGVKD come from the germline V gene. The CDR3 length is 14 residues. The germline V and J ends were trimmed by 2 bases and 6 bases, with 13 bases remaining between them. The CDR3: CAISEVGVRQTQYF. Here the CDR3 DNA reads TGTGCCATCAGTGAGGTAGGGGTCCGACAGACCCAGTACTTC.

This clonotype showed up many times. V is TRBV29-1 and J is TRBJ2-3; 7 bases line up with TRBD2. In germline, CDR1 is SQVTM, CDR2 ANQGSEA. The CDR3 contains 13 residues. Germline trimming cut 7 bases from V and 5 bases from J; bases unmatched to any gene: 9. CDR3 DNA: TGCAGCGCCTCAAGCGGGACGGGAGATACGCAGTATTTT. Its protein is CSASSGTGDTQYF.